The 10 T cell receptor beta chains below all came from one sample that was sequenced in a study of shared clonotypes between healthy human individuals. Generated by immunoSEQ multiplex PCR, the TCRdb table keeps only in-frame clones and is missing some. The data hold just over 2,000,000 clones, with roughly 94% observed a single time. Terminally differentiated effector memory CD45RA+ cells were excluded by CCR7 positive selection of CD45RO-negative cells. The sequenced material came from naive CD8+ T cells sorted from blood. The source is a man between 18 and 35 years old in good health.

This chain links TRBV19 with TRBJ1-1; 10 nucleotides match TRBD1. The CDR3 sequence is 16 residues long. The germline V gene encodes CDR1 LNHDA and CDR2 SQIVND (reference sequence). Trimming at V came to 6 bases and at J to 7 bases, leaving 14 bases not matched to a gene. The CDR3 protein is CASRFPGQGMRVEAFF. The CDR3 nucleotides are TGTGCCAGTAGATTTCCGGGACAGGGGATGCGAGTTGAAGCTTTCTTT.

Of note for this clone: Other nucleotide sequences from this sample produce the same CDR3. V usage is TRBV4-3 and J usage is TRBJ2-7; TRBD2 agrees at 8 bases. The CDR3 runs to 15 residues. Looked up from germline, CDR1 is LGHNA and CDR2 is YSLEER. Germline trimming cut 0 bases from V and 3 bases from J; bases unmatched to any gene: 4. The CDR3 spells CASSQEGTSIYEQYF. DNA for the CDR3: TGCGCCAGCAGCCAAGAAGGGACTAGTATCTACGAGCAGTACTTC.

The rearrangement links TRBV6-6 to TRBJ1-4, with 10 bases lining up with TRBD1. CDR1 is MNHNY, CDR2 SVGAGI, per germline (reference sequence). The V and J ends lost 2 bases and 7 bases, in that order; junction bases with no gene match: 4. The CDR3 covers 15 residues. The CDR3 DNA reads TGTGCCAGCAGTTACGTCGGACAGGGGGTTGAAAAACTGTTTTTT. Protein product: CASSYVGQGVEKLFF.

The CDR3 DNA reads as TGTGCCAGCAGCCCCCAGTCGGGACAGGACTCAACTAATGAAAAACTGTTTTTT. Its translation: CASSPQSGQDSTNEKLFF. The chain uses TRBV7-9 and TRBJ1-4, with 8 bases identical to TRBD1. Germline V CDR1 and CDR2: SEHNR, FQNEAQ (reference sequence). The ends lost 5 bases at V and 0 bases at J; junction bases unmatched: 11. CDR3 length equals 18 residues.

This rearrangement joins TRBV5-6 to TRBJ2-5, with D possibly matching TRBD1 (5 bases). The V and J ends lost 7 bases and 6 bases respectively, with 22 bases between them. Looked up from germline, CDR1 is SGHDT and CDR2 is YYEEEE. The CDR3 runs to 15 residues. The CDR3 region has the DNA TGTGCCAGCTCGGAGTGGCAGGGATTTTGGAAGACCCAGTACTTC. This gives the protein CASSEWQGFWKTQYF.

The chain is built from TRBV28 and TRBJ1-2; no clear D. CDR3 length: 13 residues. The V end lost 6 bases, the J end lost 4 bases, and 12 bases lay between the germline ends. CDR1 and CDR2 from the germline V gene are MDHEN and SYDVKM. The CDR3 DNA reads TGTGCCAGCAGCCCCGCGCAGAGCTATGGCTACACCTTC. Its protein product is CASSPAQSYGYTF.

The rearrangement joins TRBV15 to TRBJ2-6, with D hard to call. V lost 0 bases to trimming and J lost 0 bases, with 12 bases between them. The CDR3 has 18 residues. CDR1 is LNHNV and CDR2 is YYDKDF in the germline V gene (reference sequence). Here the CDR3 reads CATSRDPSEISGANVLTF. The DNA of the CDR3 is TGTGCCACCAGCAGAGACCCAAGTGAAATCTCTGGGGCCAACGTCCTGACTTTC.

V gene TRBV7-9 combines with J gene TRBJ2-2; TRBD1 agrees at 10 bases. CDR1 and CDR2 (germline): SEHNR, FQNEAQ (reference sequence). V lost 5 bases to trimming and J lost 7 bases; unmatched junction nucleotides: 10. This CDR3 region has 16 residues. DNA of the CDR3: TGTGCCAGCAGCGACGGCGGGACAGGGGTATTCGGGGAGCTGTTTTTT. Protein sequence: CASSDGGTGVFGELFF.

The rearrangement links TRBV7-9 to TRBJ2-7; D is ambiguous. V gave up 4 bases and J gave up 1 base, with 8 bases separating them. Germline V CDR1 and CDR2: SEHNR, FQNEAQ (reference sequence). The CDR3 length is 13 residues. The CDR3 DNA is TGTGCCAGCAGCTCCGACCCGTCCTACGAGCAGTACTTC. It yields the protein CASSSDPSYEQYF.

The gene calls are TRBV5-1 and TRBJ2-7; 10 nucleotides match TRBD1. The CDR3 extends over 15 amino acids. CDR1 is SGHRS, CDR2 YFSETQ, per germline. V lost 0 bases and J lost 3; bases outside the gene matches: 3. As DNA, the CDR3 is TGCGCCAGCAGCTTGGGACAGGGGGCAATCTACGAGCAGTACTTC. It translates to CASSLGQGAIYEQYF.